This T cell receptor (beta chain) stems from a study of cytomegalovirus exposure and HLA in healthy donors. This clone has just a few counts. With 60 Vbeta and 13 Jbeta primers, the PCR was carried out. Sequencing was performed with immunoSEQ multiplex PCR; in TCRdb, only in-frame clones are kept and a portion is missing. The data hold about 200,000 clones, with 79% observed a single time. Germline V gives CDR1 MNHNS, CDR2 SASEGT. The J segment lost 5 bases and the V segment lost 3 bases, leaving 4 bases of the junction unmatched. The CDR3 consists of 13 residues. The TCR comes from a girl aged 10 to 17 in good health and CMV-seropositive. The V gene is TRBV6-1, the J gene TRBJ2-7, with TRBD1 matching over 7 bases. Sequencing was performed on PBMCs. The chain's CDR3 is CASSETDRDEQYF. CDR3 in DNA: TGTGCCAGCAGTGAGACCGACAGGGACGAGCAGTACTTC.